This T cell receptor (beta chain) was sequenced during a study of blood T cell repertoires in COVID-19. Study-wide background: Acute and convalescent COVID-19 samples came from the United States, Italy and Spain. The cDNA or gDNA used as material had been derived from T cells, B-cell-depleted T cells, or PBMCs.

This clone was seen only a few times. Other DNA sequences from this sample encode an identical CDR3 as well. In the authors' workflow: Amplification from reference gene primers served as the basis for estimated nucleated cell counts. Sequencing used immunoSEQ multiplex PCR; TCRdb keeps in-frame clones, though not all of them. From that table come the V and J calls and clone size; the DNA was used to work out D and trimming. The sample lists approximately 100,000 clones, around 84% occurring once. This CDR3 has 14 amino acids. V was cut by 1 base and J by 0 bases, with 6 bases left in between. Germline lookup yields CDR1 SGHRS and CDR2 YFSETQ.

The sample was peripheral blood. This chain links TRBV5-1 with TRBJ2-3, with TRBD2 as a possible D gene (5 bases). This receptor was obtained from a human donor in a cohort sampled during active COVID-19. In DNA, the CDR3 is TGCGCCAGCAGCTTGACGGGGAGCACAGATACGCAGTATTTT. This gives the protein CASSLTGSTDTQYF. The complete variable domain, with remaining parts taken from reference TRBV5-1 and TRBJ2-3, reads KAGVTQTPRYLIKTRGQQVTLSCSPISGHRSVSWYQQTPGQGLQFLFEYFSETQRNKGNFPGRFSGRQFSNSRSEMNVSTLELGDSALYLCASSLTGSTDTQYFGPGTRLTVL.